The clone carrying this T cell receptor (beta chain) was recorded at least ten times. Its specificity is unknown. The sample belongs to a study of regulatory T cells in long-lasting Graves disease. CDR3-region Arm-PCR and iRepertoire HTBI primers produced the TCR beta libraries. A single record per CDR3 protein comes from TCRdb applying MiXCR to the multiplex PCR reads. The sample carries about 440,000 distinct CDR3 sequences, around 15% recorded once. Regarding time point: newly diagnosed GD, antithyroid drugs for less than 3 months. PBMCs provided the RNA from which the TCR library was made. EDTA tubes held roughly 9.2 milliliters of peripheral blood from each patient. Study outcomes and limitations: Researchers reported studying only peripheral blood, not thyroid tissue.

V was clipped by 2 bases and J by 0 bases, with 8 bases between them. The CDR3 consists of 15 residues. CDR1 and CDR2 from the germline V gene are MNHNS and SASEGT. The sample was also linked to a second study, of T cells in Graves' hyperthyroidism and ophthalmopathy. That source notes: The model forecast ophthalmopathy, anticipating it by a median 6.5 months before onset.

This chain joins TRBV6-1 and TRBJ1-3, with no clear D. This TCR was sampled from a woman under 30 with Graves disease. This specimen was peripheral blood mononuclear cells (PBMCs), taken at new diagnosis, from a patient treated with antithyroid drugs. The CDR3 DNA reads TGTGCCAGCAGTGAATCGGTCAGCTCTGGAAACACCATATATTTT. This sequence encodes CASSESVSSGNTIYF.